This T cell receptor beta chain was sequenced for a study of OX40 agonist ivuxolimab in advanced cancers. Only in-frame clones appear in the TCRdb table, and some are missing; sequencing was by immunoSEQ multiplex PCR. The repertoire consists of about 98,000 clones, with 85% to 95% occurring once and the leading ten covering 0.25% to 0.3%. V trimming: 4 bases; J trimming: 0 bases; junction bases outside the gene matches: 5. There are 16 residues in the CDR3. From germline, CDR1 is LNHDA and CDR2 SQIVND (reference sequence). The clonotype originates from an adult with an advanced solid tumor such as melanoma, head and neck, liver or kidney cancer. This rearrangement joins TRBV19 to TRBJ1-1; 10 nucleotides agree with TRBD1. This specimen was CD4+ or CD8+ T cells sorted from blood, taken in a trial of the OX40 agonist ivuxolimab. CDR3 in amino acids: CASSRRTGGMNTEAFF. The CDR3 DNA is TGTGCCAGTAGTAGGCGGACAGGGGGTATGAACACTGAAGCTTTCTTT.